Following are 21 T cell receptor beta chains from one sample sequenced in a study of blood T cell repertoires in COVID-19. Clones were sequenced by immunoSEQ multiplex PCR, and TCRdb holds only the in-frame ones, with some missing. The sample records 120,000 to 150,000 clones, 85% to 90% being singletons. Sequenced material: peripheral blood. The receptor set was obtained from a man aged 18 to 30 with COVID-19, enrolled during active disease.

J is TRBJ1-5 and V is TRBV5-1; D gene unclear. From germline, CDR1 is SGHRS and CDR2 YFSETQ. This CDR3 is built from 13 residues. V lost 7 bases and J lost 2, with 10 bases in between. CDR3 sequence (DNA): TGCGCCAGCTCCGAGGGTGGCAATCAGCCCCAGCATTTT. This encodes CASSEGGNQPQHF.

The CDR3 DNA sequence: TGTGCCAGCAGTTACGGGGGCCTCACTGAAGCTTTCTTT. The encoded protein is CASSYGGLTEAFF. V usage is TRBV6-2 or TRBV6-3 and J usage is TRBJ1-1; D might be TRBD1 (6 bases). Germline CDR1 reads MNHEY; CDR2 reads SVGEGT. This CDR3 is built from 13 residues. The V and J ends lost 2 bases and 4 bases respectively, with 8 bases between them.

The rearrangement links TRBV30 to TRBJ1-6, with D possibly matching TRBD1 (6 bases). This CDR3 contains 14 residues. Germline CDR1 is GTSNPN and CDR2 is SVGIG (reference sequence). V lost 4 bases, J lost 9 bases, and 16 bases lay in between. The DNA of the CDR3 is TGTGCCTGGAAAGGTCGGCAGGGGTTTTCACCCCTCCACTTT. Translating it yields CAWKGRQGFSPLHF. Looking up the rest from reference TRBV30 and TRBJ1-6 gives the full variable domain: SQTIHQWPATLVQPVGSPLSLECTVEGTSNPNLYWYRQAAGRGLQLLFYSVGIGQISSEVPQNLSASRPQDRQFILSSKKLLLSDSGFYLCAWKGRQGFSPLHFGNGTRLTVT.

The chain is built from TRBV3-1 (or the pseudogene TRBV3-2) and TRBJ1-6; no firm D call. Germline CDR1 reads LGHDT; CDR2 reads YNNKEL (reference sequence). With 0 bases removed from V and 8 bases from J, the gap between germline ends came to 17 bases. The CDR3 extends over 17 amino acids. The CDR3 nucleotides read TGTGCCAGCAGCCAAGACCCCTACCCTATGAGGGATTCACCCCTCCACTTT. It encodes CASSQDPYPMRDSPLHF.

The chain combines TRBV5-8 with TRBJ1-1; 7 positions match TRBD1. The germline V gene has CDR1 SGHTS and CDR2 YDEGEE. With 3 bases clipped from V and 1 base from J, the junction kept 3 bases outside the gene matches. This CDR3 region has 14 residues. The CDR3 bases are TGTGCCAGCAGCTCGGGACAGCCGAACACTGAAGCTTTCTTT. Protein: CASSSGQPNTEAFF. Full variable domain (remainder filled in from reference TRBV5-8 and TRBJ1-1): EAGVTQSPTHLIKTRGQQATLRCSPISGHTSVYWYQQALGLGLQFLLWYDEGEERNRGNFPPRFSGRQFPNYSSELNVNALELEDSALYLCASSSGQPNTEAFFGQGTRLTVV.

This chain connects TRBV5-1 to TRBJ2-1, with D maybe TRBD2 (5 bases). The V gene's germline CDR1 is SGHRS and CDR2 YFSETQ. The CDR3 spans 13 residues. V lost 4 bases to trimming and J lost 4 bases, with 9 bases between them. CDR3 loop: CASSAGRYNEQFF. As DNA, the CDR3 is TGCGCCAGCAGCGCGGGCAGATACAATGAGCAGTTCTTC.

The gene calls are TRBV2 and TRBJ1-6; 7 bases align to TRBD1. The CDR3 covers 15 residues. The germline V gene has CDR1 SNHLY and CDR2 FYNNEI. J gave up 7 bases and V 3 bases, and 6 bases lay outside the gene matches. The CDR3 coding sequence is TGTGCCAGCAGTGAGTGGACAGGTATCAATTCACCCCTCCACTTT. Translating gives CASSEWTGINSPLHF.

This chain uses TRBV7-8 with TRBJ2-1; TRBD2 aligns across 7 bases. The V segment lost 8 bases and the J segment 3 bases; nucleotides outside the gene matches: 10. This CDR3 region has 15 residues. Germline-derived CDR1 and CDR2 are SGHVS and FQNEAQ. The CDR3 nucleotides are TGTGCCAGCGGATTAGTAGGACTAGGCTACAATGAGCAGTTCTTC. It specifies CASGLVGLGYNEQFF.

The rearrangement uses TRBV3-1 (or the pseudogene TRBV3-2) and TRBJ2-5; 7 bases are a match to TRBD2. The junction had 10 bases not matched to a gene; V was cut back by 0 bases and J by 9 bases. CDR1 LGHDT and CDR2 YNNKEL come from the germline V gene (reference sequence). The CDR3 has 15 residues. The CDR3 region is CASSQDTSGVRAQYF. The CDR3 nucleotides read TGTGCCAGCAGCCAAGACACCAGCGGGGTTCGGGCCCAGTACTTC.

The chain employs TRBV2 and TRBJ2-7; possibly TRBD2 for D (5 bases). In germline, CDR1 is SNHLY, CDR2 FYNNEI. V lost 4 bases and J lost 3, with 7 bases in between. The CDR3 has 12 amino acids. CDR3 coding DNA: TGTGCCAGCAGTGGAGGGCGCTACGAGCAGTACTTC. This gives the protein CASSGGRYEQYF.

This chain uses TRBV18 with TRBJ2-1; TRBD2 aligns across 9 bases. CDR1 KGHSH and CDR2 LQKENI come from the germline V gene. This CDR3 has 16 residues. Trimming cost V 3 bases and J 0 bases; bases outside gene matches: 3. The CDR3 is CASSPATSGSYNEQFF. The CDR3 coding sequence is TGTGCCAGCTCACCCGCGACTAGCGGCTCCTACAATGAGCAGTTCTTC.

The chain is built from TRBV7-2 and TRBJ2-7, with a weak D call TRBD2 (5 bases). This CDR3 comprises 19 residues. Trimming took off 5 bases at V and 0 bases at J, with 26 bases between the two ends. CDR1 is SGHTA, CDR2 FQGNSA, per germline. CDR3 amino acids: CASSLLLSVPLRGSYEQYF. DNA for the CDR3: TGTGCCAGCAGCCTATTATTATCCGTGCCATTACGGGGCTCCTACGAGCAGTACTTC.

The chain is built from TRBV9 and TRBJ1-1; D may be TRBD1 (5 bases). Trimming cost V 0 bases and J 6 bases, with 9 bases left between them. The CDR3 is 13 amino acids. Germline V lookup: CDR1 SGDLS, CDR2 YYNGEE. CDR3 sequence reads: CASSVAKGSEAFF. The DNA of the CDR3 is TGTGCCAGCAGCGTAGCTAAGGGGTCTGAAGCTTTCTTT.

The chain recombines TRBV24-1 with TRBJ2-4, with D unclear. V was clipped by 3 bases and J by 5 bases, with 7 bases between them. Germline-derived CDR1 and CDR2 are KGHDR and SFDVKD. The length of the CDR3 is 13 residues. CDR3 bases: TGTGCCACCAGTGATGATGGAGAAAACATTCAGTACTTC. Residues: CATSDDGENIQYF.

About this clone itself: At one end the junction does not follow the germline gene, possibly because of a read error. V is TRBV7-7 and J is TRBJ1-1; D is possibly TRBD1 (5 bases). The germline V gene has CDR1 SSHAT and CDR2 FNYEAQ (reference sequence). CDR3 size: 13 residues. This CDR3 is CASSPDTNTEAFF. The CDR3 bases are TGTGCTAGCAGCCCGGACACGAACACTGAAGCTTTCTTT.

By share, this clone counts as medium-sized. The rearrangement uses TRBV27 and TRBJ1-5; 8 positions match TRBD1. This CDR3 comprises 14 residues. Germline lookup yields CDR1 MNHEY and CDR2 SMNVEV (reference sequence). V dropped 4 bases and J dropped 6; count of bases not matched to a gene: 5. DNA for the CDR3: TGTGCCAGCAGTTCCAGGACAGGGCTTCAGCCCCAGCATTTT. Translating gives CASSSRTGLQPQHF.

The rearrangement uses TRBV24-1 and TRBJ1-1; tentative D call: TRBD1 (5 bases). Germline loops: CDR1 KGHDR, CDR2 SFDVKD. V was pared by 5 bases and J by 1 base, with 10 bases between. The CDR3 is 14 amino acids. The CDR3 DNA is TGTGCCACCAGTGCTGGACAACCGAACACTGAAGCTTTCTTT. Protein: CATSAGQPNTEAFF.

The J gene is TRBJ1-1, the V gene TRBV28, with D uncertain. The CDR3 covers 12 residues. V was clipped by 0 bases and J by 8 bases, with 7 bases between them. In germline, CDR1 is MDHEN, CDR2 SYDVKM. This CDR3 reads CASSLWGREAFF. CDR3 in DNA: TGTGCCAGCAGTTTATGGGGCAGAGAAGCTTTCTTT.

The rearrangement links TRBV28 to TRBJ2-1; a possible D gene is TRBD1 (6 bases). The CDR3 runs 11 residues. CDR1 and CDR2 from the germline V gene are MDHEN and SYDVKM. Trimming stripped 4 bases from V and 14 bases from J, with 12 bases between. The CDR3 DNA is TGTGCCAGCAGTTACCGACAGGCGGAGTTCTTC. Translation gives CASSYRQAEFF.

CDR3 in amino acids: CASSLGGVGETQYF. Here the CDR3 DNA reads TGTGCCAGCAGTTTGGGGGGTGTCGGAGAGACCCAGTACTTC. The chain combines TRBV27 with TRBJ2-5; a possible D gene is TRBD2 (6 bases). The CDR3 is made up of 14 amino acids. CDR1 and CDR2 (germline): MNHEY, SMNVEV (reference sequence). Trimming removed 3 bases from V and 4 bases from J, with 12 bases in between.

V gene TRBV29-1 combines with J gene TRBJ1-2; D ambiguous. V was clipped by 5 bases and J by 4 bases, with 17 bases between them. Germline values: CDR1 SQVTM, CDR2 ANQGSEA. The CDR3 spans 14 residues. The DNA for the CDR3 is TGCAGCGTTAAGGACTTTTATGAGGGCTATGGCTACACCTTC. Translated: CSVKDFYEGYGYTF.